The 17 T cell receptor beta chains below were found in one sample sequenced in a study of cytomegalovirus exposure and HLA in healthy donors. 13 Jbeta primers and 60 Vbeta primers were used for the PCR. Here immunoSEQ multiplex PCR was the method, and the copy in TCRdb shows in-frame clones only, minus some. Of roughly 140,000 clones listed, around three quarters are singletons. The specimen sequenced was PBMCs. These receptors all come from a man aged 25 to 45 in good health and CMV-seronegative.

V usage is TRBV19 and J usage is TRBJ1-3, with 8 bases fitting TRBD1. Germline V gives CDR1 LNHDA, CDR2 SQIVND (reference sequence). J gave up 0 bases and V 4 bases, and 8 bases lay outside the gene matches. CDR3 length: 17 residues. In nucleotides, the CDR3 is TGTGCCAGTAGTAGGGGACAGGCTACTTTCTCTGGAAACACCATATATTTT. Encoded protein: CASSRGQATFSGNTIYF.

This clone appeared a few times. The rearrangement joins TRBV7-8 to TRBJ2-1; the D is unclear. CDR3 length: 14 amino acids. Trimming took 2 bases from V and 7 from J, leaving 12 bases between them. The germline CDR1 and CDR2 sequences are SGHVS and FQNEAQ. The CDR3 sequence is CASSLRHRRNEQFF. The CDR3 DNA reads TGTGCCAGCAGCTTAAGACACCGAAGGAATGAGCAGTTCTTC. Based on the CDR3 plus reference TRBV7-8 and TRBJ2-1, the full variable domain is GAGVSQSPRYKVAKRGQDVALRCDPISGHVSLFWYQQALGQGPEFLTYFQNEAQLDKSGLPSDRFFAERPEGSVSTLKIQRTQQEDSAVYLCASSLRHRRNEQFFGPGTRLTVL.

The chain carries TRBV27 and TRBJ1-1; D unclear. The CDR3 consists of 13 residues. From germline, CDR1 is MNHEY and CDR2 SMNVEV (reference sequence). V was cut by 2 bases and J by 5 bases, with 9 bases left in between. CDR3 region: CASSLHRATEAFF. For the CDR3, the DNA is TGTGCCAGCAGTTTACACAGAGCAACTGAAGCTTTCTTT.

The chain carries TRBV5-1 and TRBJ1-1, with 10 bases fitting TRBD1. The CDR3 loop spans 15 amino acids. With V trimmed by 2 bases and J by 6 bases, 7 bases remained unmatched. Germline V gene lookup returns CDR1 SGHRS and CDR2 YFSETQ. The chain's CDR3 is CASSFRTGGSSEAFF. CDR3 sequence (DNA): TGCGCCAGCAGCTTTCGGACAGGGGGATCGTCTGAAGCTTTCTTT.

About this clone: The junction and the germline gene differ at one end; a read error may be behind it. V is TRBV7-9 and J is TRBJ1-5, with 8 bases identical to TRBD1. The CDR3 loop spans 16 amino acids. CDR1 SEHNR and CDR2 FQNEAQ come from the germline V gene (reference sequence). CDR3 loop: CASSHGTGGWDQPQNF. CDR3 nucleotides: TGTGCCAGCAGCCACGGCACAGGGGGTTGGGATCAGCCCCAGAATTTT.

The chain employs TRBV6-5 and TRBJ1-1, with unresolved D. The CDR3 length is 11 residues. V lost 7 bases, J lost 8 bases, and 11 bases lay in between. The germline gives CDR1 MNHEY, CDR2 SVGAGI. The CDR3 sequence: CASNNAAEAFF. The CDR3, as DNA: TGTGCCAGCAATAATGCGGCCGAAGCTTTCTTT.

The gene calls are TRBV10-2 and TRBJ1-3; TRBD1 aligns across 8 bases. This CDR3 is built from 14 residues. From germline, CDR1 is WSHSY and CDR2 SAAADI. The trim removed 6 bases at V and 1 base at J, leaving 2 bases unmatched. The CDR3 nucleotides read TGCGCCAGCAGGGACAGGGCTTCTGGAAACACCATATATTTT. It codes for CASRDRASGNTIYF.

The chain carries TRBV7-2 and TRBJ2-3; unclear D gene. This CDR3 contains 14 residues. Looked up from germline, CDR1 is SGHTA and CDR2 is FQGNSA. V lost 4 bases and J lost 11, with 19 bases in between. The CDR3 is CASSSGSTLGKQYF. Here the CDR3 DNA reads TGTGCCAGCAGCTCCGGGTCTACCTTAGGCAAGCAGTATTTT. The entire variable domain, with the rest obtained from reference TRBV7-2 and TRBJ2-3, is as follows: GAGVSQSPSNKVTEKGKDVELRCDPISGHTALYWYRQSLGQGLEFLIYFQGNSAPDKSGLPSDRFSAERTGGSVSTLTIQRTQQEDSAVYLCASSSGSTLGKQYFGPGTRLTVL.

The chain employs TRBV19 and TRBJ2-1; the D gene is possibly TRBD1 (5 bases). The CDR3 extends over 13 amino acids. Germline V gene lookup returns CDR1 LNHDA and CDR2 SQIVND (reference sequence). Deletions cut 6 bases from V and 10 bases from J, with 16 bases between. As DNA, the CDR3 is TGTGCCAGTAGCCAGGGCAGGGAATCAGAGCAGTTCTTC. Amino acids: CASSQGRESEQFF.

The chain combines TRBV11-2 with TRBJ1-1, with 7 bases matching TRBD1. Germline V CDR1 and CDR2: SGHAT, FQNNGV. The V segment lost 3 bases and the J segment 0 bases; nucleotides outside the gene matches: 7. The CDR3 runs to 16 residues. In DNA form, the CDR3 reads TGTGCCAGCAGCTTGCTACAGGGGCGGCTGAACACTGAAGCTTTCTTT. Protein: CASSLLQGRLNTEAFF.

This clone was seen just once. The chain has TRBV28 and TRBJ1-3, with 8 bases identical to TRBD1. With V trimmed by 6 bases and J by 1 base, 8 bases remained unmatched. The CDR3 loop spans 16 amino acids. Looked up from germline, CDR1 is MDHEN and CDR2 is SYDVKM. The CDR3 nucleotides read TGTGCCAGCAGCCCTAACAGGGGGTCGTCTGGAAACACCATATATTTT. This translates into CASSPNRGSSGNTIYF.

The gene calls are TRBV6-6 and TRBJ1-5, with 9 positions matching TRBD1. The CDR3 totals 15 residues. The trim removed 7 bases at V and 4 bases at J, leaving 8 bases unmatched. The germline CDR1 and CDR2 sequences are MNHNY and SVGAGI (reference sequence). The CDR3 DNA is TGTGCCAGCATCTTAGGACAGGGGCCAAATCAGCCCCAGCATTTT. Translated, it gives CASILGQGPNQPQHF.

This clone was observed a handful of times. CDR3: CASSSAETANEKLFF. The CDR3 DNA reads as TGTGCCAGCAGTTCCGCCGAGACAGCTAATGAAAAACTGTTTTTT. V gene TRBV27 combines with J gene TRBJ1-4; TRBD1 is a possible D gene (5 bases). With 4 bases removed from V and 3 bases from J, the gap between germline ends came to 12 bases. Germline V lookup: CDR1 MNHEY, CDR2 SMNVEV (reference sequence). The CDR3 covers 15 residues.

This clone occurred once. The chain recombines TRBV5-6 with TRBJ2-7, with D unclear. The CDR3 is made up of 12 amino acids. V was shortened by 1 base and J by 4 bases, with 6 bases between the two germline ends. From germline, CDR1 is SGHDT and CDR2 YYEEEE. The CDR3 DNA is TGTGCCAGCAGCTTGCAAGAGTACGAGCAGTACTTC. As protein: CASSLQEYEQYF.

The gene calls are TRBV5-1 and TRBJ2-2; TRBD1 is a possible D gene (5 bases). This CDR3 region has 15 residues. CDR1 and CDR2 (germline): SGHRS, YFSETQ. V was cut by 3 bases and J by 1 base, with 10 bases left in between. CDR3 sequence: CASSWTTGNTGELFF. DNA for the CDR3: TGCGCCAGCAGCTGGACAACAGGGAACACCGGGGAGCTGTTTTTT.

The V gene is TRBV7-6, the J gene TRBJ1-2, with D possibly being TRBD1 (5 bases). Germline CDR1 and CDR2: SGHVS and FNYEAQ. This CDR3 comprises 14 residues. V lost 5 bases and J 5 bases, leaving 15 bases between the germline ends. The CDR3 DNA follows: TGTGCCAGCAGCCCCGGGGGGGGAGGGTATGGCTACACCTTC. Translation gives CASSPGGGGYGYTF.

CDR3 DNA sequence: TGTGCCTGGAGTGTAACGGGGGGCTACACCTTC. It specifies CAWSVTGGYTF. This chain joins TRBV30 and TRBJ1-2, with D hard to call. The germline V and J ends were trimmed by 0 bases and 8 bases, with 7 bases remaining between them. The CDR3 is made up of 11 amino acids. Germline V gene sequence: CDR1 GTSNPN, CDR2 SVGIG (reference sequence).